These T cell receptor beta chains were read from a single sample in a study of T cell responses to AZD1222 COVID-19 vaccine. Data came from immunoSEQ multiplex PCR; TCRdb stores just in-frame clones and leaves some out. The data contain 90,000 to 100,000 clones, 70% to 90% of them singletons. This specimen was peripheral blood, taken on day 0 of AZD1222 vaccination. The receptors come from an adult in good health. CDR3s include the opening cysteine and the closing phenylalanine or tryptophan. The order of the fields is D gene, V gene, J gene, clone size, CDR3 protein, CDR3 DNA. A D gene is named only where the DNA matches it firmly. Not every row has a clone size; where given, it reads once, few, many or a size class.

D: TRBD2
V: TRBV7-3
J: TRBJ2-5
size: NA
CDR3: CASSPGLAGGLTPETQYF
DNA: TGTGCCAGCAGCCCAGGACTAGCGGGGGGGCTAACACCAGAGACCCAGTACTTC

D: NA
V: TRBV7-9
J: TRBJ1-4
size: NA
CDR3: CASSFPARGGESNEKLFF
DNA: TGTGCCAGCAGCTTTCCGGCCCGGGGGGGCGAAAGTAATGAAAAACTGTTTTTT

D: NA
V: TRBV4-2
J: TRBJ2-1
size: NA
CDR3: CASSPSWLNSYNEQFF
DNA: TGTGCCAGCAGCCCATCCTGGCTAAACTCCTACAATGAGCAGTTCTTC

D: NA
V: TRBV11-2
J: TRBJ2-7
size: NA
CDR3: CASSYRTLSYEQYF
DNA: TGTGCCAGCAGCTACCGGACGCTTTCCTACGAGCAGTACTTC

D: NA
V: TRBV7-9
J: TRBJ2-7
size: NA
CDR3: CAGEGLKDEQYF
DNA: TGTGCCGGCGAGGGACTCAAGGACGAGCAGTACTTC

D: NA
V: TRBV9
J: TRBJ2-3
size: NA
CDR3: CASSAPPFDTQYF
DNA: TGTGCCAGCAGCGCCCCGCCCTTTGATACGCAGTATTTT

D: NA
V: TRBV23-1
J: TRBJ2-7
size: NA
CDR3: CARKTQPYEQYF
DNA: TGCGCCAGGAAGACACAACCCTACGAGCAGTACTTC

D: NA
V: TRBV4-3
J: TRBJ1-6
size: NA
CDR3: CASSQERGGRSPLHF
DNA: TGCGCCAGCAGCCAAGAACGAGGGGGGAGGTCACCCCTCCACTTT

D: TRBD2
V: TRBV6-4
J: TRBJ2-3
size: NA
CDR3: CASSELAGDTQYF
DNA: TGTGCCAGCAGTGAACTAGCGGGAGATACGCAGTATTTT

D: NA
V: TRBV6-6
J: TRBJ2-7
size: NA
CDR3: CASSPSTYEQYF
DNA: TGTGCCAGCAGCCCAAGTACCTACGAGCAGTACTTC

D: NA
V: TRBV25-1
J: TRBJ1-1
size: NA
CDR3: CASSVGNTEAFF
DNA: TGTGCCAGCAGTGTAGGGAACACTGAAGCTTTCTTT

D: NA
V: TRBV2
J: TRBJ1-1
size: NA
CDR3: CASSFYRVNTEAFF
DNA: TGTGCCAGCAGTTTTTACAGAGTGAACACTGAAGCTTTCTTT

D: NA
V: TRBV12-3/TRBV12-4
J: TRBJ2-1
size: NA
CDR3: CASSLANEQFF
DNA: TGTGCCAGCAGTTTAGCGAATGAGCAGTTCTTC

D: TRBD2
V: TRBV5-1
J: TRBJ2-7
size: NA
CDR3: CASSLGRASGSYEQYF
DNA: TGCGCCAGCAGCTTGGGGCGGGCTAGCGGATCCTACGAGCAGTACTTC

D: NA
V: TRBV4-1
J: TRBJ1-2
size: NA
CDR3: CASSHVRNTYGYTF
DNA: TGCGCCAGCAGCCACGTGAGGAACACCTATGGCTACACCTTC

D: TRBD2
V: TRBV7-2
J: TRBJ2-7
size: NA
CDR3: CASSWRLAGDGEQYF
DNA: TGTGCCAGCAGCTGGCGACTAGCGGGGGACGGGGAGCAGTACTTC

D: TRBD1
V: TRBV5-1
J: TRBJ1-4
size: once
CDR3: CASSLTGGAEKLFF
DNA: TGCGCCAGCAGCTTGACAGGGGGCGCGGAAAAACTGTTTTTT

D: TRBD2
V: TRBV18
J: TRBJ2-5
size: NA
CDR3: CASSPGGTSYGGAQYF
DNA: TGTGCCAGCTCACCAGGTGGGACTAGCTACGGTGGGGCCCAGTACTTC

D: NA
V: TRBV19
J: TRBJ1-1
size: NA
CDR3: CASRDPGGMNTEAFF
DNA: TGTGCCAGTAGAGATCCCGGGGGGATGAACACTGAAGCTTTCTTT

D: NA
V: TRBV28
J: TRBJ1-2
size: once
CDR3: CASSLMAGLTLYGYTF
DNA: TGTGCCAGCAGTTTAATGGCAGGATTGACTCTCTATGGCTACACCTTC

D: TRBD1
V: TRBV7-2
J: TRBJ1-1
size: NA
CDR3: CASSPQGALVAFF
DNA: TGTGCCAGCAGCCCACAGGGGGCGTTGGTTGCTTTCTTT

D: NA
V: TRBV18
J: TRBJ1-2
size: NA
CDR3: CASSPDRERYGYTF
DNA: TGTGCCAGCTCACCGGACAGAGAACGTTATGGCTACACCTTC

D: TRBD1
V: TRBV7-9
J: TRBJ1-2
size: few
CDR3: CASSLGRGREGYTF
DNA: TGTGCCAGCAGCTTGGGCAGGGGGCGAGAGGGCTACACCTTC

D: TRBD1
V: TRBV6-2/TRBV6-3
J: TRBJ1-5
size: NA
CDR3: CASSYIVGGGDGQPQHF
DNA: TGTGCCAGCAGTTATATAGTCGGAGGGGGCGATGGGCAGCCCCAGCATTTT

D: NA
V: TRBV25-1
J: TRBJ2-5
size: NA
CDR3: CASSEFGIQETQYF
DNA: TGTGCCAGCAGTGAATTCGGGATACAAGAGACCCAGTACTTC

D: TRBD1
V: TRBV20-1
J: TRBJ2-7
size: NA
CDR3: CSAETGNEQYF
DNA: TGCAGTGCGGAGACAGGGAACGAGCAGTACTTC

D: TRBD1
V: TRBV19
J: TRBJ2-7
size: NA
CDR3: CASSQDRVGYEQYF
DNA: TGTGCCAGTAGCCAGGACAGGGTTGGCTACGAGCAGTACTTC

D: NA
V: TRBV4-2
J: TRBJ1-1
size: NA
CDR3: CATQSGGLVGEDTEAFF
DNA: TGTGCCACTCAATCCGGGGGGCTCGTGGGAGAGGACACTGAAGCTTTCTTT

D: NA
V: TRBV5-6
J: TRBJ1-1
size: NA
CDR3: CASSLFGWGQETEAFF
DNA: TGTGCCAGCAGCTTGTTCGGCTGGGGGCAGGAAACTGAAGCTTTCTTT

D: NA
V: TRBV19
J: TRBJ1-2
size: NA
CDR3: CASSIFTEDGYTF
DNA: TGTGCCAGTAGTATATTCACGGAGGATGGCTACACCTTC

D: TRBD1
V: TRBV4-2
J: TRBJ2-7
size: large
CDR3: CASSQGQGVSYEQYF
DNA: TGTGCCAGCAGCCAAGGCCAGGGGGTCTCCTACGAGCAGTACTTC

D: NA
V: TRBV5-5
J: TRBJ1-6
size: NA
CDR3: CASSLDRVYSPLHF
DNA: TGTGCCAGCAGCTTGGACAGGGTTTATTCACCCCTCCACTTT

D: NA
V: TRBV28
J: TRBJ2-1
size: NA
CDR3: CASSLEGGRYNEQFF
DNA: TGTGCCAGCAGTTTAGAGGGGGGAAGGTACAATGAGCAGTTCTTC

D: NA
V: TRBV7-2
J: TRBJ2-1
size: NA
CDR3: CASSLVAGAYNEQFF
DNA: TGTGCCAGCAGCTTAGTCGCAGGGGCCTACAATGAGCAGTTCTTC

D: NA
V: TRBV6-5
J: TRBJ2-1
size: NA
CDR3: CASKDGSYNEQFF
DNA: TGTGCCAGCAAGGACGGGTCCTACAATGAGCAGTTCTTC

D: TRBD2
V: TRBV19
J: TRBJ2-1
size: NA
CDR3: CASSFSISGSSEQFF
DNA: TGTGCCAGTAGTTTCTCGATTAGCGGGAGTTCCGAGCAGTTCTTC

D: NA
V: TRBV18
J: TRBJ1-3
size: NA
CDR3: CASSPQVGASGNTIYF
DNA: TGTGCCAGCTCACCACAGGTGGGGGCCTCTGGAAACACCATATATTTT

D: TRBD2
V: TRBV5-1
J: TRBJ2-1
size: NA
CDR3: CASSLARGHSGRPETVNEQFF
DNA: TGTGCCAGCAGCTTGGCAAGGGGGCACAGCGGGAGGCCCGAGACGGTGAATGAGCAGTTCTTC

D: TRBD1
V: TRBV24-1
J: TRBJ1-3
size: NA
CDR3: CATRAPGTGIASTIYF
DNA: TGTGCCACCAGAGCCCCCGGGACAGGGATCGCTAGCACCATATATTTT

D: TRBD1
V: TRBV7-9
J: TRBJ2-4
size: NA
CDR3: CASSPGQGLAKNIQYF
DNA: TGTGCCAGCAGCCCCGGACAGGGGCTAGCCAAAAACATTCAGTACTTC

D: TRBD2
V: TRBV4-2
J: TRBJ2-1
size: NA
CDR3: CASSQAHSTSGSSYEQFF
DNA: TGTGCCAGCAGCCAGGCCCATTCTACTAGCGGTAGTAGCTATGAGCAGTTCTTC

D: NA
V: TRBV5-4
J: TRBJ1-1
size: once
CDR3: CASSLSKVGNTEAFF
DNA: TGTGCCAGCAGCTTGTCAAAGGTGGGGAACACTGAAGCTTTCTTT

D: TRBD1
V: TRBV7-8
J: TRBJ1-2
size: NA
CDR3: CASSQDRRIDYTF
DNA: TGTGCCAGCAGCCAGGACAGGAGAATCGACTACACCTTC

D: NA
V: TRBV6-2/TRBV6-3
J: TRBJ1-5
size: NA
CDR3: CASSYSPPSTQPQHF
DNA: TGTGCCAGCAGTTACTCCCCCCCATCGACTCAGCCCCAGCATTTT

D: TRBD1
V: TRBV24-1
J: TRBJ1-1
size: NA
CDR3: CATSGRQGKNTEAFF
DNA: TGTGCCACCAGTGGAAGACAGGGGAAGAACACTGAAGCTTTCTTT

D: NA
V: TRBV7-2
J: TRBJ2-7
size: NA
CDR3: CASSPRGPLSYEQYF
DNA: TGTGCCAGCAGCCCGCGTGGGCCCCTTTCCTACGAGCAGTACTTC

D: NA
V: TRBV6-2/TRBV6-3
J: TRBJ2-7
size: NA
CDR3: CASSRYEQYF
DNA: TGTGCCAGCAGTCGATACGAGCAGTACTTC

D: NA
V: TRBV5-4
J: TRBJ2-6
size: few
CDR3: CASSPRDTGANVLTF
DNA: TGTGCCAGCAGCCCTCGGGACACTGGGGCCAACGTCCTGACTTTC

D: TRBD1
V: TRBV4-2
J: TRBJ1-4
size: NA
CDR3: CASSQDPGQGNEKLFF
DNA: TGTGCCAGCAGCCAAGATCCGGGACAGGGCAATGAAAAACTGTTTTTT

D: NA
V: TRBV11-3
J: TRBJ2-1
size: once
CDR3: CASSPGYGGGRSSDEQFF
DNA: TGTGCCAGCAGCCCGGGCTATGGGGGTGGGAGAAGTTCCGATGAGCAGTTCTTC

D: TRBD1
V: TRBV5-1
J: TRBJ1-2
size: NA
CDR3: CASSLGGQGGGYTF
DNA: TGCGCCAGCAGCTTGGGGGGACAGGGTGGCGGCTACACCTTC

D: NA
V: TRBV5-6
J: TRBJ1-1
size: NA
CDR3: CASSLNRIRTEAFF
DNA: TGTGCCAGCAGCCTCAACAGGATCCGGACTGAAGCTTTCTTT

D: TRBD1
V: TRBV7-2
J: TRBJ2-1
size: NA
CDR3: CASSLRQGTYNEQFF
DNA: TGTGCCAGCAGCTTAAGACAGGGAACATACAATGAGCAGTTCTTC

D: NA
V: TRBV6-5
J: TRBJ1-6
size: once
CDR3: CASRADSQKNSPLHF
DNA: TGTGCCAGCAGGGCCGACAGCCAAAAGAATTCACCCCTCCACTTT